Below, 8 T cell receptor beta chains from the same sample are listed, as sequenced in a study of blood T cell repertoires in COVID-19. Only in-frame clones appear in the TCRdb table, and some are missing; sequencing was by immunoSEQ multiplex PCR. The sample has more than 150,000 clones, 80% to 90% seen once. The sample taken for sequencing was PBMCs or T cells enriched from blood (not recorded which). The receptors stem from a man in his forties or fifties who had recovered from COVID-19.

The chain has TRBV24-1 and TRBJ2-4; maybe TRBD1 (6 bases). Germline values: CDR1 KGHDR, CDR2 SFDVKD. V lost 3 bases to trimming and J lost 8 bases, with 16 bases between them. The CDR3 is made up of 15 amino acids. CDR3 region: CATSDTGSVRDIQYF. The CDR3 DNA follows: TGTGCCACCAGTGATACAGGGAGTGTTAGAGACATTCAGTACTTC.

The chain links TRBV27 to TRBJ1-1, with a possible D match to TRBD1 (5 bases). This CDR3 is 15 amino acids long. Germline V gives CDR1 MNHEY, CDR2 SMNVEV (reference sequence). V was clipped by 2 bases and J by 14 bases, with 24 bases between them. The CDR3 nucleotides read TGTGCCAGCAGTTTACTGTCGGGGGGACTTGGGTCGAAGTTCTTT. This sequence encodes CASSLLSGGLGSKFF.

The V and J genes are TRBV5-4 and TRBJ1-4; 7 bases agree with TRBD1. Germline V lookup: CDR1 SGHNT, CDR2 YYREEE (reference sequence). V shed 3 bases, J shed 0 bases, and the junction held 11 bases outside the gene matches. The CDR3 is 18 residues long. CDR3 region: CASSSNTGTVATNEKLFF. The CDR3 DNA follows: TGTGCCAGCAGCTCAAACACCGGGACAGTTGCAACTAATGAAAAACTGTTTTTT.

CDR3 DNA: TGTGCCAGCAGCTCAGATCAGGGATACTATGGCTACACCTTC. Its protein product is CASSSDQGYYGYTF. The gene calls are TRBV7-2 and TRBJ1-2; D perhaps matches TRBD1 (5 bases). This CDR3 is built from 14 residues. The ends were cut back, 4 bases at V and 3 bases at J, with 12 bases in the middle. Germline V lookup: CDR1 SGHTA, CDR2 FQGNSA.

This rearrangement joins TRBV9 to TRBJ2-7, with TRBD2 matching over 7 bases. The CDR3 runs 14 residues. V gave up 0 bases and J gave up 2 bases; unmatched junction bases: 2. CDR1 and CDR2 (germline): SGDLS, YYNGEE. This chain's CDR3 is CASSVGGLAYEQYF. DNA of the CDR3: TGTGCCAGCAGCGTAGGTGGACTAGCCTACGAGCAGTACTTC. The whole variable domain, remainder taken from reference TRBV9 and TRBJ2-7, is DSGVTQTPKHLITATGQRVTLRCSPRSGDLSVYWYQQSLDQGLQFLIQYYNGEERAKGNILERFSAQQFPDLHSELNLSSLELGDSALYFCASSVGGLAYEQYFGPGTRLTVT.

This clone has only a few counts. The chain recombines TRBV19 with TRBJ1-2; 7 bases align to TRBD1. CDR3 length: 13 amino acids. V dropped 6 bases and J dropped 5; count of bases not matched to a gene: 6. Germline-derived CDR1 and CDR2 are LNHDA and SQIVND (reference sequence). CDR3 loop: CASSHGTEYGYTF. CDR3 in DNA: TGTGCCAGTAGCCATGGGACAGAATATGGCTACACCTTC.

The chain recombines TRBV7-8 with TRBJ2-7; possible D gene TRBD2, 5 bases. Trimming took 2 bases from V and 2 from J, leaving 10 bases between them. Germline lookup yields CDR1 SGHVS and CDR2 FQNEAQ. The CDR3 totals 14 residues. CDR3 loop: CASSLSTGTYEQYF. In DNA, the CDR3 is TGTGCCAGCAGCTTAAGCACGGGAACCTACGAGCAGTACTTC. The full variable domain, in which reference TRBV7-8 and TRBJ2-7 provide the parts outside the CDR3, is GAGVSQSPRYKVAKRGQDVALRCDPISGHVSLFWYQQALGQGPEFLTYFQNEAQLDKSGLPSDRFFAERPEGSVSTLKIQRTQQEDSAVYLCASSLSTGTYEQYFGPGTRLTVT.

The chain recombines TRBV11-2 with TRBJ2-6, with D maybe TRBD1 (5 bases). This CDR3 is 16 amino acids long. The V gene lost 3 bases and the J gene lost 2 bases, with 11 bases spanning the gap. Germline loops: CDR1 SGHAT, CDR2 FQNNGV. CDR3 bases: TGTGCCAGCAGCTTCGGCCAAGGGGCTGGGGCCAACGTCCTGACTTTC. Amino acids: CASSFGQGAGANVLTF.